This T cell receptor beta chain was found in a study of OX40 agonist ivuxolimab in advanced cancers. Across the whole study: People in dose escalation had one of these cancers: hepatocellular carcinoma, melanoma, renal cell or head and neck cancer.

Notes on the study in general: Clonal expansion among partial responders at 0.1-3.0 mg/kg ranked near the lowest.

Turning to this clone: Its antigen is still unknown.

Clones were read by immunoSEQ multiplex PCR, and TCRdb kept only the in-frame ones, dropping some. The data contain 20,000 to 25,000 clones, about 86% of them singletons. V was shortened by 6 bases and J by 5 bases, with 10 bases between the two germline ends. Looked up from germline, CDR1 is MGHRA and CDR2 is YSYEKL. The CDR3 extends over 12 amino acids. This chain uses TRBV4-1 with TRBJ2-5, with D perhaps TRBD1 or TRBD2 (6 bases each). Here the sequenced sample was CD4+ or CD8+ T cells sorted from blood, taken in a trial of the OX40 agonist ivuxolimab. The clonotype originates from an adult with an advanced solid tumor such as melanoma, head and neck, liver or kidney cancer. Written as DNA, the CDR3 is TGCGCCAGCAGGGGGGGCGACGAGACCCAGTACTTC. Its translation: CASRGGDETQYF.